These T cell receptor beta chains were read from a single sample in a study of blood T cell repertoires in COVID-19. The assay was immunoSEQ multiplex PCR, and TCRdb's table has in-frame clones only and misses some. The data show roughly 230,000 clones, less than 90% seen once. The sample comprised peripheral blood. The receptors were gathered from a woman of 80 years or more with COVID-19, enrolled during active disease. CDR3s include the opening cysteine and the closing phenylalanine or tryptophan. A D gene is named only where the DNA matches it firmly. The size field is filled for only some rows; it gives once, few, many or a size class.

V gene	D gene	clone size	J gene	CDR3 DNA	CDR3 protein
TRBV2	NA	NA	TRBJ1-5	TGTGCCAGCAGTAGGACCAGGGATAGCAATCAGCCCCAGCATTTT	CASSRTRDSNQPQHF
TRBV29-1	NA	once	TRBJ2-6	TGCAGCGTTCCACAGGGCTCTGGGGCCAACGTCCTGACTTTC	CSVPQGSGANVLTF
TRBV7-9	NA	NA	TRBJ2-7	TGTGCCAGCAGCCGTGGGCAAGAGCAGTACTTC	CASSRGQEQYF
TRBV4-1	TRBD2	few	TRBJ2-1	TGCGCCAGCAGCCCTGGACTAGCCCCACGCAATGAGCAGTTCTTC	CASSPGLAPRNEQFF
TRBV5-4	NA	NA	TRBJ2-1	TGTGCCAGCAGCTTGACAGGGAACAATGAGCAGTTCTTC	CASSLTGNNEQFF
TRBV5-1	NA	NA	TRBJ1-5	TGCGCCAGCAGCTTTGACGGGAGCAATCAGCCCCAGCATTTT	CASSFDGSNQPQHF
TRBV7-2	NA	NA	TRBJ1-1	TGTGCCAGCAGCTTAAAGACAGCCACTGAAGCTTTCTTT	CASSLKTATEAFF
TRBV7-8	NA	NA	TRBJ1-5	TGTGCCAGCAGCTCCGCAGGGAACAATCAGCCCCAGCATTTT	CASSSAGNNQPQHF
TRBV10-3	NA	once	TRBJ1-1	TGTGCCATCAGGATTTGGCAAGCAGGGAACACTGAAGCTTTCTTT	CAIRIWQAGNTEAFF
TRBV30	NA	NA	TRBJ2-2	TGTGCTGAAGGCACCGGGGGAGGAACCGGGGAGCTGTTTTTT	CAEGTGGGTGELFF
TRBV19	TRBD1	NA	TRBJ1-5	TGTGCCAGTAGTTCCCGGGACAGGGGGAAACAGCCCCAGCATTTT	CASSSRDRGKQPQHF
TRBV13	TRBD1	few	TRBJ1-1	TGTGCCAGCAGCCTCGGACAGGGCAGCCCCATGAACACTGAAGCTTTCTTT	CASSLGQGSPMNTEAFF
TRBV6-6	NA	NA	TRBJ2-2	TGTGCCTTCGGGGTAAACACCGGGGAGCTGTTTTTT	CAFGVNTGELFF
TRBV5-1	NA	once	TRBJ2-1	TGCGCCAGCAGCTTCCGACAGCCCAATGAGCAGTTCTTC	CASSFRQPNEQFF
TRBV21-1	NA	NA	TRBJ1-2	TGTGCCAGCAGCCACCCCGGACAGGGGAATGGCTACACCTTC	CASSHPGQGNGYTF
TRBV6-2/TRBV6-3	TRBD1	NA	TRBJ2-7	TGTGCCAGCAGTTACGGGGACAGCTACGAGCAGTACTTC	CASSYGDSYEQYF
TRBV30	NA	few	TRBJ2-5	TGTGCCTGGAGTGTAGCTAACGCGGAGACCCAGTACTTC	CAWSVANAETQYF
TRBV6-5	NA	NA	TRBJ1-1	TGTGCCAGCAGCCGCGGCCTTAACGCTGAAGCTTTCTTT	CASSRGLNAEAFF
TRBV28	TRBD1	NA	TRBJ2-4	TGTGCCAGCAGTCAACAGGGGGCGAACATTCAGTACTTC	CASSQQGANIQYF
TRBV10-3	TRBD2	NA	TRBJ2-1	TGTGCCATCAGTGTAGCGGGGCAAACTAACAATGAGCAGTTCTTC	CAISVAGQTNNEQFF
TRBV5-1	TRBD1	NA	TRBJ1-5	TGCGCCAGCAGCCCAGGACAGGGCGGTCAGCCCCAGCATTTT	CASSPGQGGQPQHF
TRBV28	TRBD1	NA	TRBJ2-7	TGTGCCAGCAGTTTTGAGGGGGCAAAGAGATACGAGCAGTACTTC	CASSFEGAKRYEQYF
TRBV28	NA	NA	TRBJ1-2	TGTGCCAGCAGTTCCGGAGGGCGGACTAACTATGGCTACACCTTC	CASSSGGRTNYGYTF
TRBV10-3	NA	NA	TRBJ2-1	TGTGCCATCAAAGGGGCCAGCTCCTACAATGAGCAGTTCTTC	CAIKGASSYNEQFF
TRBV7-8	NA	NA	TRBJ1-3	TGTGCCAGCAGCCCACGGCGGAGCTCTGGAAACACCATATATTTT	CASSPRRSSGNTIYF
TRBV3-1/TRBV3-2	NA	few	TRBJ1-2	TGTGCCAGCAGCCAAGAGAAGGCAGGGGCTGGCTACACCTTC	CASSQEKAGAGYTF
TRBV6-5	TRBD1	NA	TRBJ2-5	TGTGCCAGCAGATCCCCGGACAGGGGGCGAGAGACCCAGTACTTC	CASRSPDRGRETQYF
TRBV13	TRBD1	few	TRBJ1-3	TGTGCCAGCAGCTCCCGGGACAGTCCTGGAAACACCATATATTTT	CASSSRDSPGNTIYF
TRBV2	TRBD2	NA	TRBJ2-3	TGTGCCAGCAGTCTAGCGGGGGACAGCACAGATACGCAGTATTTT	CASSLAGDSTDTQYF
TRBV3-1/TRBV3-2	TRBD2	NA	TRBJ2-1	TGTGCCAGCAGCCAAGAGCTGGGGGGGGGACTACGGAGCTCCTACAATGAGCAGTTCTTC	CASSQELGGGLRSSYNEQFF
TRBV5-4	TRBD2	NA	TRBJ2-1	TGTGCCAGCAGGCGCGGGGGGAGGGATGAGCAGTTCTTC	CASRRGGRDEQFF
TRBV11-2	NA	few	TRBJ1-1	TGTGCCAGCAGCTTAGATCGTCCGGGGATTCGGGCTGAAGCTTTCTTT	CASSLDRPGIRAEAFF
TRBV11-3	NA	NA	TRBJ1-1	TGTGCCAGCAGCTTTAACATGAACACTGAAGCTTTCTTT	CASSFNMNTEAFF